The 16 T cell receptor beta chains presented below share a single source sample, sequenced in a study of graft-versus-host responses after intestinal transplantation (dated by TCRdb to the early 2020s). These receptors are not linked to any known antigen. The time point label here, explained by the study, means: cells obtained before transplantation from donor or recipient. The library was obtained by the immunoSEQ multiplex PCR assay. TCRdb re-hosts the immuneACCESS table, in-frame sequences only. Its copies lack some clones; in the studies checked, an unresolved V gene accounts for under half of them, and the cause for the rest is not known. This sample holds more than 100,000 clones; approximately 95% were observed only once. 3% to 3.5% of the sample comes from the top ten. The input for sequencing was unstimulated CD8+ T cells sorted from spleen or lymph node cells, taken before intestinal transplant. The receptors shown here come from a human donor who received an intestinal transplant.

This clone appeared a single time. The rearrangement uses TRBV10-3 and TRBJ1-2; maybe TRBD1 (5 bases). The CDR3 sequence is 13 residues long. The V end lost 6 bases, the J end lost 4 bases, and 12 bases lay between the germline ends. Per the germline V gene, CDR1 is ENHRY and CDR2 is SYGVKD. The CDR3 loop is CAISPGRIYGYTF. CDR3 DNA sequence: TGTGCCATCAGCCCGGGACGGATCTATGGCTACACCTTC.

This chain connects TRBV5-1 to TRBJ2-2; maybe TRBD2 (6 bases). Between the trimmed V and J ends, which lost 6 bases and 4 bases, there was a span of 16 bases. The CDR3 length is 15 residues. Germline loops: CDR1 SGHRS, CDR2 YFSETQ. DNA of the CDR3: TGCGCCAGCATACCATACGGGACTTTCACCGGGGAGCTGTTTTTT. Translating it yields CASIPYGTFTGELFF.

The chain combines TRBV25-1 with TRBJ1-6, with TRBD1 identical over 8 bases. In germline, CDR1 is MGHDK, CDR2 SYGVNS. The V gene end was trimmed by 8 bases and the J gene end by 4 bases; junction bases not matched to a gene: 4. The CDR3 totals 14 residues. The CDR3 DNA follows: TGTGCCAGCCGACAGGGGTGGTATAATTCACCCCTCCACTTT. As protein: CASRQGWYNSPLHF.

The genes are TRBV5-6 and TRBJ1-5; D is unresolved. Looked up from germline, CDR1 is SGHDT and CDR2 is YYEEEE. The CDR3 contains 14 residues. Trimming pared 0 bases from V and 5 bases from J, leaving 9 bases between. The CDR3 sequence is CASSLEGIYQPQHF. CDR3 DNA sequence: TGTGCCAGCAGCTTGGAAGGTATCTATCAGCCCCAGCATTTT.

The gene calls are TRBV9 and TRBJ1-3; D is perhaps TRBD1 (5 bases). Germline V gives CDR1 SGDLS, CDR2 YYNGEE. This CDR3 has 17 amino acids. Deletions cut 4 bases from V and 1 base from J, with 18 bases between. The CDR3: CASSFPQSGESGNTIYF. CDR3 in DNA: TGTGCCAGCAGCTTCCCCCAATCGGGGGAATCTGGAAACACCATATATTTT.

The chain recombines TRBV4-1 with TRBJ1-1, with 8 nucleotides matching TRBD1. Losses at the gene ends were 0 bases for V and 5 bases for J; bases not matched to a gene: 5. This CDR3 comprises 15 residues. Looked up from germline, CDR1 is MGHRA and CDR2 is YSYEKL. The CDR3 region has the DNA TGCGCCAGCAGCCAAGATCGGGGGACAGGTACTGAAGCTTTCTTT. This gives the protein CASSQDRGTGTEAFF.

V is TRBV18 and J is TRBJ2-1, with D possibly TRBD1 on 6 matching bases. The ends were cut back, 4 bases at V and 6 bases at J, with 7 bases in the middle. The germline V gene has CDR1 KGHSH and CDR2 LQKENI. The CDR3 consists of 12 residues. For the CDR3, the DNA is TGTGCCAGCTCACTAGGGGGCAATGAGCAGTTCTTC. It codes for CASSLGGNEQFF.

This clone was counted once. The V gene is TRBV30, the J gene TRBJ2-7; 7 positions agree with TRBD1. The ends lost 5 bases at V and 3 bases at J; junction bases unmatched: 7. The CDR3 spans 13 residues. The germline V gene has CDR1 GTSNPN and CDR2 SVGIG (reference sequence). CDR3 residues: CAWSQGDLYEQYF. DNA for the CDR3: TGTGCCTGGTCCCAGGGGGACCTCTACGAGCAGTACTTC.

The chain is built from TRBV7-2 and TRBJ2-3, with 11 bases matching TRBD2. J was trimmed by 0 bases and V by 4 bases; bases with no gene match: 3. This CDR3 is built from 16 residues. CDR1 is SGHTA, CDR2 FQGNSA, per germline. The CDR3 region has the DNA TGTGCCAGCAGCTCCCGGACTAGCGGGAGCACAGATACGCAGTATTTT. This sequence encodes CASSSRTSGSTDTQYF.

The chain has TRBV7-3 and TRBJ1-3; 7 bases match TRBD1. This CDR3 is built from 16 residues. From germline, CDR1 is SGHTA and CDR2 FQGTGA. The ends lost 5 bases at V and 2 bases at J; junction bases unmatched: 9. The CDR3 loop is CASSPPDRDPGNTIYF. In nucleotides, the CDR3 is TGTGCCAGCAGCCCACCTGACAGGGACCCTGGAAACACCATATATTTT. The whole variable domain, remainder taken from reference TRBV7-3 and TRBJ1-3, is GAGVSQTPSNKVTEKGKYVELRCDPISGHTALYWYRQSLGQGPEFLIYFQGTGAADDSGLPNDRFFAVRPEGSVSTLKIQRTERGDSAVYLCASSPPDRDPGNTIYFGEGSWLTVV.

The J gene is TRBJ1-4, the V gene TRBV28; D is possibly TRBD1 (5 bases). V was clipped by 6 bases and J by 8 bases, with 22 bases between them. Germline CDR1 and CDR2: MDHEN and SYDVKM. This CDR3 is 16 amino acids long. CDR3 amino acids: CASSLRRGPRAEKLFF. CDR3 nucleotides: TGTGCCAGCAGCCTTCGGAGGGGACCAAGAGCCGAAAAACTGTTTTTT.

This clone has just one count. The rearrangement uses TRBV9 and TRBJ2-1; 9 bases are a match to TRBD2. V lost 4 bases and J lost 4; bases outside the gene matches: 6. The CDR3 sequence is 15 residues long. The germline gives CDR1 SGDLS, CDR2 YYNGEE. The CDR3 loop is CASSQVAGAYNEQFF. In DNA, the CDR3 is TGTGCCAGCAGCCAGGTAGCGGGAGCGTACAATGAGCAGTTCTTC.

The chain carries TRBV9 and TRBJ2-7; TRBD1 or TRBD2 may be the D gene (5 bases each). This CDR3 is built from 13 residues. V lost 5 bases to trimming and J lost 5 bases, with 14 bases between them. Per germline, CDR1 SGDLS and CDR2 YYNGEE. The CDR3 is CASSAGTVNEQYF. The CDR3 region has the DNA TGTGCCAGCAGTGCCGGGACGGTAAACGAGCAGTACTTC.

The chain uses TRBV27 and TRBJ1-5; 9 nucleotides align to TRBD1. Per the germline V gene, CDR1 is MNHEY and CDR2 is SMNVEV (reference sequence). The CDR3 covers 20 residues. After removal of 5 bases from V and 0 bases from J, the junction contained 17 bases not matched to a gene. The CDR3 DNA reads TGTGCCAGCAGTCGAACTTCGGGGGACAGGGCCCCCTATAGCAATCAGCCCCAGCATTTT. Protein: CASSRTSGDRAPYSNQPQHF.

The V gene is TRBV7-9, the J gene TRBJ2-1, with 8 nucleotides matching TRBD2. Germline trimming cut 3 bases from V and 1 base from J; bases unmatched to any gene: 5. This CDR3 is 16 amino acids long. Germline-derived CDR1 and CDR2 are SEHNR and FQNEAQ (reference sequence). The CDR3 DNA reads TGTGCCAGCAGCTTTCGTAGCGGGAATTCCTACAATGAGCAGTTCTTC. This gives the protein CASSFRSGNSYNEQFF.

This chain links TRBV9 with TRBJ2-5; 16 bases match TRBD2. The J call is uncertain, as TRBJ2-7 better fits the DNA end. The CDR3 has 19 residues. CDR1 SGDLS and CDR2 YYNGEE come from the germline V gene. CDR3 nucleotide sequence: TGTGCCAGCAGCGTGCAACCGGGACTAGCGGGAGGGTCCTCCTACGAGCAGTACTTC. Encoded protein: CASSVQPGLAGGSSYEQYF.